The rows below give T cell receptor beta chains drawn from one sample of a study of breast tumors, draining lymph nodes, adjacent tissues. MiXCR, run by TCRdb on the multiplex PCR reads, gives a single entry per CDR3 protein. The table has roughly 120,000 distinct CDR3 sequences, less than 20% seen once. Sample: axillary lymph node tissue. The receptors come from a female donor with breast cancer. Some clones in this sample may be carry-over from other donors' samples. The CDR3 runs from the conserved cysteine through the conserved F or W. A D gene is named only where the DNA matches it firmly. Clone size appears in some rows only: once, few, many, or a class for an expanded clone.

TRBJ2-5 TRBV3-1 TRBD2 few TGTGCCAGCAGCCCCGGACTAGCGGGGGTCGGGGAGACCCAGTACTTC CASSPGLAGVGETQYF
TRBJ2-3 TRBV9 TRBD2 many TGTGCCAGCAGCGTAAGCCGACTAGCGGGGGGCACAGATACGCAGTATTTT CASSVSRLAGGTDTQYF
TRBJ2-7 TRBV5-6 - many TGTGCCAGCAGCTTGGCGGGGTTCTACGAGCAGTACTTC CASSLAGFYEQYF
TRBJ2-2 TRBV28 TRBD2 - TGTGCCAGCAGGATACTAGCGGGAAATACCGGGGAGCTGTTTTTT CASRILAGNTGELFF
TRBJ2-3 TRBV5-1 TRBD2 many TGCGCCAGCAGCTTGGGACTAGCGGCTAGCACAGATACGCAGTATTTT CASSLGLAASTDTQYF
TRBJ1-2 TRBV6-1 - many TGTGCCAGCAGTGAATACCCCAGGGGCGCCTATGGCTACACCTTC CASSEYPRGAYGYTF
TRBJ2-3 TRBV6-1 - many TGTGCCAGTCTCCACGGAGATACGCAGTATTTT CASLHGDTQYF
TRBJ2-5 TRBV14 - few TGTGCCAGCAGCCCATTTCAGGGGGGCCAAGAGACCCAGTACTTC CASSPFQGGQETQYF
TRBJ2-5 TRBV5-4 - - TGTGCCAGCAGCACCAAAGAGACCCAGTACTTC CASSTKETQYF
TRBJ2-7 TRBV6-6 TRBD1 many TGTGCCAGCAGTCCGGGACAGGGGAGTTTCTACGAGCAGTACTTC CASSPGQGSFYEQYF
TRBJ2-3 TRBV18 - - TGTGCCAGCTCACCACTCAGACAGCCAGATACGCAGTATTTT CASSPLRQPDTQYF
TRBJ2-2 TRBV3-1 - many TGTGCCAGCAGCCAAGTAGGACGGAGAACCGGGGAGCTGTTTTTT CASSQVGRRTGELFF
TRBJ2-7 TRBV27 - - TGTGCCAGCAGTTCGGGGACAAGCTACGAGCAGTACTTC CASSSGTSYEQYF
TRBJ1-5 TRBV10-3 - many TGTGCCACCCTTTCTGACCCAGGGAGTAGTCAGCCCCAGCATTTT CATLSDPGSSQPQHF
TRBJ2-2 TRBV9 - many TGTGCCAGCAGCGTAGTACCGATTGGCGGGGAGCTGTTTTTT CASSVVPIGGELFF
TRBJ2-5 TRBV10-3 TRBD2 many TGTGCCATCAGTGAGTGGACTAGCGGGAAAGAGACCCAGTACTTC CAISEWTSGKETQYF
TRBJ2-7 TRBV12-3/TRBV12-4 - many TGTGCCAGCAGTTTGGGGGGAGGGGGGGGCGAGCAGTACTTC CASSLGGGGGEQYF
TRBJ1-2 TRBV20-1 - many TGCAGTGCTAGAGATTCCGGACCCCAGGAAGGCTACACCTTC CSARDSGPQEGYTF
TRBJ1-4 TRBV20-1 - many TGCAGTGCTTCTAGCAGGGTATCGTCAAATGAAAAACTGTTTTTT CSASSRVSSNEKLFF
TRBJ2-7 TRBV15 - many TGTGCCACCAGCAGAACCCGCGCACCGACAGGCGACGAGCAGTACTTC CATSRTRAPTGDEQYF
TRBJ2-2 TRBV30 - - TGTGCCTGGAGTGTGATAGCACGCGGGGAGCTGTTTTTT CAWSVIARGELFF
TRBJ1-5 TRBV14 - few TGTGCCAGCAACCTCGGGGATGGAAGATATCAGCCCCAGCATTTT CASNLGDGRYQPQHF
TRBJ2-1 TRBV20-1 TRBD2 many TGCAGTGCCAGGACTAGCGGTAGGGCGAATGAGCAGTTCTTC CSARTSGRANEQFF
TRBJ2-1 TRBV20-1 - few TGCAGTGCTAGAGATGTCTGGGGGAGAGGCAATGAGCAGTTCTTC CSARDVWGRGNEQFF
TRBJ1-2 TRBV6-6 - many TGTGCCAGCAGTAAGGGGGATCGGGACGGAAGAAATTTATTTGGCTACACCTTC CASSKGDRDGRNLFGYTF
TRBJ2-3 TRBV10-3 - many TGTGCCATCGCGGAGGGCACAGATACGCAGTATTTT CAIAEGTDTQYF
TRBJ1-2 TRBV7-2 - many TGTGCCAGCAGCTCGCAGGGTGGTGGCTACACCTTC CASSSQGGGYTF
TRBJ2-4 TRBV20-1 TRBD2 - TGCAGTTCCCTAGCTAGCGGGGAGGACATTCAGTACTTC CSSLASGEDIQYF
TRBJ2-5 TRBV12-5 TRBD1 many TGTGCTAGTGGTCTTTCCTCCGACAGGGCCCCAAGGGAGACCCAGTACTTC CASGLSSDRAPRETQYF
TRBJ1-6 TRBV19 TRBD1 many TGTGCCAGTAGTATAGGCCGGACAGGTTGGACCTATAATTCACCCCTCCACTTT CASSIGRTGWTYNSPLHF
TRBJ2-1 TRBV20-1 - many TGCAGTGCTAGAGACTCGAGGGACCCCGGACACAATGAGCAGTTCTTC CSARDSRDPGHNEQFF
TRBJ1-5 TRBV20-1 - many TGCAGTGCTAGAGCGGCAGACCGGGAACGGGTTTATAGCAATCAGCCCCAGCATTTT CSARAADRERVYSNQPQHF
TRBJ2-1 TRBV20-1 TRBD2 medium-sized TGCAGTGCTACCACACACCTTGGACTAGCGGGAGGGCTGGATGAGCAGTTCTTC CSATTHLGLAGGLDEQFF
TRBJ2-4 TRBV20-1 TRBD2 - TGCAGTGCTAGGACTGGCGGGAGGGGAAACGTTCAGTACTTC CSARTGGRGNVQYF
TRBJ2-3 TRBV4-1 TRBD2 many TGCGCCAGCAGCCCGACTAGCGTAAAATACACAGATACGCAGTATTTT CASSPTSVKYTDTQYF
TRBJ2-1 TRBV7-3 TRBD2 - TGTGCCAGCAATCCTAGCGGCTCCTACAATGGGCAGTTCTTC CASNPSGSYNGQFF
TRBJ2-7 TRBV7-9 - many TGTGCCAGCAGCTTAGTTTCGGAGGAGCAGTACTTC CASSLVSEEQYF
TRBJ2-4 TRBV28 TRBD2 few TGTGCCAGCATCGCCGACAGGACGGGACTAGCGGGAGAAAACATTCAGTACTTC CASIADRTGLAGENIQYF
TRBJ2-3 TRBV6-5 - many TGTGCCAGCAGTTACGAGCGTCCGGGAGATACGCAGTATTTT CASSYERPGDTQYF
TRBJ2-3 TRBV3-1 - many TGTGCCAGCAGCGCCTTAGGAGATACGCAGTATTTT CASSALGDTQYF
TRBJ2-2 TRBV5-6 TRBD2 - TGTGCCAGCAGCTTGGGGCTAGCGGGACATTTCAGTGGGGAGCTGTTTTTT CASSLGLAGHFSGELFF
TRBJ2-1 TRBV19 TRBD2 many TGTGCCAGTAGTATAGATCCTGGGACTAGCGGGCTCAATGAGCAGTTCTTC CASSIDPGTSGLNEQFF
TRBJ1-2 TRBV6-5 - many TGTGCCACCTCGGACCGCCGGGGGGGCTACACCTTC CATSDRRGGYTF
TRBJ1-2 TRBV20-1 TRBD1 many TGCAGTGCTAGAGCCCCCCCGGCAGGGGGCCGTGGTAACTATGGCTACACCTTC CSARAPPAGGRGNYGYTF
TRBJ1-5 TRBV28 - few TGTGCCAGCAGTCCGTGGGTAGGCTTCGATAGCAATCAGCCCCAGCATTTT CASSPWVGFDSNQPQHF
TRBJ1-5 TRBV19 - many TGTGCCAGTAGTATGGTAGGGAGGGACCAGCCCCAGCATTTT CASSMVGRDQPQHF
TRBJ2-5 TRBV9 - many TGTGCCAGCAGCGTAGATCCAGGGATCAGGGAGACCCAGTACTTC CASSVDPGIRETQYF
TRBJ2-1 TRBV5-8 TRBD1 many TGTGCCAGCAGCCGCCGGGACAGGAAATTCGAGCAGTTCTTC CASSRRDRKFEQFF
TRBJ2-4 TRBV20-1 - few TGCAGTGCTAGACACGGACAGAAAAACATTCAGTACTTC CSARHGQKNIQYF
TRBJ2-1 TRBV7-2 - many TGTGCCAGCAGCTTAGCGCGGAACTTATACAATGAGCAGTTCTTC CASSLARNLYNEQFF
TRBJ1-4 TRBV5-1 - many TGCGCCAGCAGCTTGTTCGGCAGGGAGCGTGAAAAACTGTTTTTT CASSLFGREREKLFF